Listed below are T cell receptor beta chains from one sample, sequenced in a study of type 1 regulatory T cells. TCRdb passed the reads through MiXCR, listing each CDR3 protein once. The repertoire holds 11,000 to 15,000 distinct CDR3 sequences, around 15% seen once, with approximately 15% in the top ten. Their antigen targets remain unknown. The specimen sequenced was cultured T cells, either the whole culture or a sorted T cell fraction (not recorded which). These receptors came from a human donor in good health. CDR3s include the opening cysteine and the closing phenylalanine or tryptophan. A D gene is named only where the DNA matches it firmly. Some rows have no size entry. The others give once, few or many, or a class for an expanded clone.

V: TRBV29-1
J: TRBJ2-5
size: large
D: .
DNA: TGCAGCGCCGTCGACAGCTTCAAAGAGACCCAGTACTTC
CDR3: CSAVDSFKETQYF

V: TRBV7-2
J: TRBJ2-2
size: many
D: TRBD2
DNA: TGTGCCAGCAGCCGGACTAGCGCTTACACCGGGGAGCTGTTTTTT
CDR3: CASSRTSAYTGELFF

V: TRBV7-2
J: TRBJ2-5
size: once
D: TRBD2
DNA: TGTGCCAGCAGCTTAGTAGCGGGGTACCAAGAGACCCAGTACTTC
CDR3: CASSLVAGYQETQYF

V: TRBV28
J: TRBJ2-3
size: many
D: .
DNA: TGTGCCAGCAGCAGAAGCGGCAGCACAGATACGCAGTATTTT
CDR3: CASSRSGSTDTQYF

V: TRBV12-3/TRBV12-4
J: TRBJ1-2
size: many
D: .
DNA: TGTGCCAGCAGCCCCGGGGGGCGATATGGCTACACCTTC
CDR3: CASSPGGRYGYTF

V: TRBV7-2
J: TRBJ2-6
size: many
D: TRBD1
DNA: TGTGCCAGCAGAGGACAGGTGGCTGGGGCCAACGTCCTGACTTTC
CDR3: CASRGQVAGANVLTF

V: TRBV20-1
J: TRBJ2-7
size: many
D: TRBD2
DNA: TGCAGTGCTCAAGCGGGGAACGGGGCATACGAGCAGTACTTC
CDR3: CSAQAGNGAYEQYF

V: TRBV5-1
J: TRBJ1-1
size: many
D: .
DNA: TGCGCCAGCAGCGATCGGGGGCCCATGGGAGCTGAAGCTTTCTTT
CDR3: CASSDRGPMGAEAFF

V: TRBV5-6
J: TRBJ2-4
size: many
D: TRBD2
DNA: TGTGCCAGCAGCTTCACCGTGGCTCTAGCGGGAGTGCGAAACATTCAGTACTTC
CDR3: CASSFTVALAGVRNIQYF

V: TRBV7-8
J: TRBJ2-3
size: .
D: .
DNA: TGTGCCAGCAGCTTAGGGGCAGGTTGGCGTACGCAGTATTTT
CDR3: CASSLGAGWRTQYF

V: TRBV4-3
J: TRBJ1-2
size: many
D: .
DNA: TGCGCCAGCAGCCAAGAAAACTTGGGGTATGGCTACACCTTC
CDR3: CASSQENLGYGYTF

V: TRBV30
J: TRBJ2-5
size: medium-sized
D: .
DNA: TGTGCCTGGAGTGAATATTTTGGGACCCAGTACTTC
CDR3: CAWSEYFGTQYF

V: TRBV6-1
J: TRBJ2-3
size: many
D: TRBD2
DNA: TGTGCCAGCAGTGAAGGCCGGACTAGCGGCTTCACAGATACGCAGTATTTT
CDR3: CASSEGRTSGFTDTQYF

V: TRBV12-3/TRBV12-4
J: TRBJ1-2
size: many
D: .
DNA: TGTGCCAGCAGTTTAAACTATGGCTACACCTTC
CDR3: CASSLNYGYTF

V: TRBV10-3
J: TRBJ2-3
size: many
D: TRBD1
DNA: TGTGCCACGAAGACAGGGGGCGGTGACACAGATACGCAGTATTTT
CDR3: CATKTGGGDTDTQYF

V: TRBV5-1
J: TRBJ2-7
size: many
D: TRBD2
DNA: TGCGCCAGCAGCTTGTCCGGTAGCGGGGTATCCTACGAGCAGTACTTC
CDR3: CASSLSGSGVSYEQYF

V: TRBV20-1
J: TRBJ2-3
size: once
D: .
DNA: TGCAGTGCTAGTTTCGGGGCAGATACGCAGTATTTT
CDR3: CSASFGADTQYF

V: TRBV18
J: TRBJ1-5
size: medium-sized
D: TRBD1
DNA: TGTGCCAGCTCACCACCGAGTTTGGGGACAGGTCATCAGCCCCAGCATTTT
CDR3: CASSPPSLGTGHQPQHF